Detailed here is one TCR beta chain. Its antigen is unknown. This record belongs to a study of cytomegalovirus exposure and HLA in healthy donors. Notes on the study in general: Listed as cytomegalovirus-associated were over 150 TCR beta chains. Reportedly, fewer N-insertions than the roughly 700-donor mean appeared in an Asian-associated ancestry cluster in a later analysis. Later on, analysis showed that most CMV-associated TCR beta chains appeared to be HLA-restricted.

The germline gives CDR1 GTSNPN, CDR2 SVGIG (reference sequence). The CDR3 runs 14 residues. V was trimmed by 3 bases and J by 3 bases, leaving 15 bases between them. Researchers ran the PCR with 60 Vbeta and 13 Jbeta primers. Measured with immunoSEQ multiplex PCR; TCRdb has only the in-frame clones, and not every one. The table records some 100,000 clones, under 80% of them present only once. Material: PBMCs. This sequence was found in a woman aged 45-60 years in good health and CMV-seropositive. The rearrangement joins TRBV30 to TRBJ2-7, with D perhaps matching TRBD1 (5 bases). The DNA for the CDR3 is TGTGCCTGGAGGGCCAGGGTAGGAGTCTACGAGCAGTACTTC. Its protein is CAWRARVGVYEQYF.